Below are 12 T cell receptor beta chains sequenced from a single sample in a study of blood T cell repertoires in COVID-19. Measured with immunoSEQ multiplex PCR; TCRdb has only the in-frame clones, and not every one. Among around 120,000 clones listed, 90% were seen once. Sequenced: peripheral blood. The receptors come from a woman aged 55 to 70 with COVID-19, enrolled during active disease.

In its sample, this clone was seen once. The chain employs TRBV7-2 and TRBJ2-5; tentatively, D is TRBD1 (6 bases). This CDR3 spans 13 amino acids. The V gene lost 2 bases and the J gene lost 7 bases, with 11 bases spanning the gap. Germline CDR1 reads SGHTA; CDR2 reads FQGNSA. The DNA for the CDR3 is TGTGCCAGCAGCTTATCACAGGGTAGGACCCAGTACTTC. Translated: CASSLSQGRTQYF.

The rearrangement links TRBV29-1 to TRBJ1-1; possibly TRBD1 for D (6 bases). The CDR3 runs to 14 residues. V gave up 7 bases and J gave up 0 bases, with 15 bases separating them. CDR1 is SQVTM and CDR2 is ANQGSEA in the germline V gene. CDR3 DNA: TGCAGCGCAACAGGGCAACCACTGAACACTGAAGCTTTCTTT. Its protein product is CSATGQPLNTEAFF.

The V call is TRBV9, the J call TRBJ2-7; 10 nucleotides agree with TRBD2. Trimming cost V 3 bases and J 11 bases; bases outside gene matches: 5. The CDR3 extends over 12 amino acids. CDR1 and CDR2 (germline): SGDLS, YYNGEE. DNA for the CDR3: TGTGCCAGCAGCGGCGGTAGCGGGGGGAAGTACTTC. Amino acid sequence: CASSGGSGGKYF.

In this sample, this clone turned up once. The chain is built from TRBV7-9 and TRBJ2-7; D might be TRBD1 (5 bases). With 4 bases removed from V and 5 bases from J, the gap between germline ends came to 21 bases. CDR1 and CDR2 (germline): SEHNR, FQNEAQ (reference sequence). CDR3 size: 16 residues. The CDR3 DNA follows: TGTGCCAGCAGCTCGACGGTTATTAGGTTACAGGACGAGCAGTACTTC. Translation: CASSSTVIRLQDEQYF. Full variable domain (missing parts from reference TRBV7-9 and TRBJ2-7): DTGVSQNPRHKITKRGQNVTFRCDPISEHNRLYWYRQTLGQGPEFLTYFQNEAQLEKSRLLSDRFSAERPKGSFSTLEIQRTEQGDSAMYLCASSSTVIRLQDEQYFGPGTRLTVT.

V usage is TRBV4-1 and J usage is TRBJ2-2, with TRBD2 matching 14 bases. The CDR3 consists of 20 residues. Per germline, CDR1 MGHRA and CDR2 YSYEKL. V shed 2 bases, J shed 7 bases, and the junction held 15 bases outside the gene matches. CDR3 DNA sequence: TGCGCCAGCAGCCAACGTGGAGCGAGCGGGACTAGCGGGGGAGTCGGGGAGCTGTTTTTT. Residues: CASSQRGASGTSGGVGELFF.

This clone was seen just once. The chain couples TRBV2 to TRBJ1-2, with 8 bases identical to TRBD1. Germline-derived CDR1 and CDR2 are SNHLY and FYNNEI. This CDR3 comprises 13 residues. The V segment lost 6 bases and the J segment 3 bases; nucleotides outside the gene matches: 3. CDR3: CASRADRDYGYTF. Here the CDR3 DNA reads TGTGCCAGCAGGGCGGACAGGGACTATGGCTACACCTTC.

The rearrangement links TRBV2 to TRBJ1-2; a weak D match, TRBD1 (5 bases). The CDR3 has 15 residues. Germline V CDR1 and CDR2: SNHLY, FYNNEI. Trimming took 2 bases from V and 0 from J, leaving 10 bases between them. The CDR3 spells CASSEQGKANYGYTF. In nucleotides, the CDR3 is TGTGCCAGCAGTGAACAGGGAAAAGCTAACTATGGCTACACCTTC.

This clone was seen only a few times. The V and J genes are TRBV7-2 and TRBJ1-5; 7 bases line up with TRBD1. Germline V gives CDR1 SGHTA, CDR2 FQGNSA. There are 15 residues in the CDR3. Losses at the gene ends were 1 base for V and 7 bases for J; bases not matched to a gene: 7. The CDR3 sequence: CASSLGQGFGQPQHF. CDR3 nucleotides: TGTGCCAGCAGCTTAGGACAGGGTTTTGGACAGCCCCAGCATTTT.

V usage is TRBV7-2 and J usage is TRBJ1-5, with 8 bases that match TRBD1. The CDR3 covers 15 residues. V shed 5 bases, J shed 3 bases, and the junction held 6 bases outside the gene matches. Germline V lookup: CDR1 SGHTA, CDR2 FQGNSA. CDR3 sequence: CASSPTGDFNQPQHF. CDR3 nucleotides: TGTGCCAGCAGCCCGACAGGGGATTTCAATCAGCCCCAGCATTTT.

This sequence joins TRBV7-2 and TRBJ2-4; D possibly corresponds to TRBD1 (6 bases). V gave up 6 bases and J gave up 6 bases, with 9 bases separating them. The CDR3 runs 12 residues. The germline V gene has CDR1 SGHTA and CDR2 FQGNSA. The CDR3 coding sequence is TGTGCCAGCAGTTCGACAGGAAACATTCAGTACTTC. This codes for CASSSTGNIQYF.

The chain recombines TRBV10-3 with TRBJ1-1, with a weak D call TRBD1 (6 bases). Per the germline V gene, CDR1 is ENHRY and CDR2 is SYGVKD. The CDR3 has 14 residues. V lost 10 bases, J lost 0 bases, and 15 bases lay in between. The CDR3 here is CASSRQAMNTEAFF. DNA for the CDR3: TGTGCCAGCTCCCGACAGGCTATGAACACTGAAGCTTTCTTT.

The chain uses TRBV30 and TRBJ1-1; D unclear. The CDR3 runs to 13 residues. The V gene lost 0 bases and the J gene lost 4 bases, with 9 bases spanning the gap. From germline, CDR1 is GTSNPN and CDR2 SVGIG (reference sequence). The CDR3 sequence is CAWSVAGGTEAFF. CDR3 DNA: TGTGCCTGGAGTGTAGCCGGTGGCACTGAAGCTTTCTTT.